The 5 T cell receptor beta chains below come from one sample, sequenced in a study of T cell clonality in common variable immunodeficiency. The repertoire was sequenced with immunoSEQ multiplex PCR; TCRdb's copy has only in-frame clones and lacks some. The sample has about 41,000 clones, none seen only once. The sequencing input was peripheral blood mononuclear cells. Source of these receptors: a person aged 18 to 75 in good health.

In its sample, this clone was seen many times. Coverage ceases 3 residues before the CDR3 finishes, and the germline J gene fills in the end. The chain joins TRBV4-1 to TRBJ2-2; the match to TRBD1 covers 8 bases. V lost 4 bases and J lost 2; bases outside the gene matches: 3. Looked up from germline, CDR1 is MGHRA and CDR2 is YSYEKL. The CDR3 contains 15 residues. Here the CDR3 reads CASSRDRSNTGELFF. The part of the CDR3 DNA that was read is TGCGCCAGCAGCCGGGACAGGAGTAACACCGGGGAG.

This clone has at least ten counts. The CDR3 sequence: CSALTDSLNYGYTF. Incomplete CDR3 DNA: TGCAGTGCGCTGACGGACAGCCTAAACTATGGC. The V gene is TRBV20-1, the J gene TRBJ1-2; maybe TRBD1 (6 bases). The read halts 3 residues ahead of the CDR3 end, with the missing end drawn from the germline J gene. Germline V CDR1 and CDR2: DFQATT, SNEGSKA (reference sequence). This CDR3 has 14 amino acids. The ends were cut back, 6 bases at V and 2 bases at J, with 16 bases in the middle.

This clone was observed at least ten times. The read ends 3 residues shy of where the CDR3 ends; the end is completed using the germline J gene. This chain joins TRBV19 and TRBJ2-7, with D possibly being TRBD2 (6 bases). Germline V gives CDR1 LNHDA, CDR2 SQIVND (reference sequence). The CDR3 totals 13 residues. The V gene lost 5 bases and the J gene lost 6 bases, with 14 bases spanning the gap. Partial CDR3 DNA: TGTGCCAGTAGTCCGGGACTGCGGCGCGAG. Translating gives CASSPGLRRE. The entire CDR3 protein is CASSPGLRREQYF. The full variable domain, with the rest looked up from reference TRBV19 and TRBJ2-7, is DGGITQSPKYLFRKEGQNVTLSCEQNLNHDAMYWYRQDPGQGLRLIYYSQIVNDFQKGDIAEGYSVSREKKESFPLTVTSAQKNPTAFYLCASSPGLRREQYFGPGTRLTVT.

As regards this clone: One junction end disagrees with the germline gene, perhaps due to a read error. The read terminates 3 residues before the CDR3 end, so the remaining end is supplied by the germline J gene. This chain uses TRBV7-9 with TRBJ1-4; D may be TRBD1 (5 bases). Germline-derived CDR1 and CDR2 are SEHNR and FQNEAQ (reference sequence). The CDR3 has 15 residues. Partial CDR3 DNA: TGTTCCAGCAGCTCCACTGGGGGGGTGGATTCACCA. This encodes CSSSSTGGVDSP. The whole CDR3 reads CSSSSTGGVDSPLFF.

This clone was detected only a few times. The CDR3 extends 3 residues past the end of the read, so its final part is completed from the germline J gene. This sequence joins TRBV7-9 and TRBJ2-3, with D hard to call. The CDR3 sequence is 15 residues long. Trimming took 4 bases from V and 1 from J, leaving 12 bases between them. From germline, CDR1 is SEHNR and CDR2 FQNEAQ (reference sequence). Here the CDR3 reads CASSSFSDGTDTQYF. CDR3 bases read: TGTGCCAGCAGCTCCTTCAGTGATGGCACAGATACG. The full variable domain, in which reference TRBV7-9 and TRBJ2-3 provide the parts outside the CDR3, is DTGVSQNPRHKITKRGQNVTFRCDPISEHNRLYWYRQTLGQGPEFLTYFQNEAQLEKSRLLSDRFSAERPKGSFSTLEIQRTEQGDSAMYLCASSSFSDGTDTQYFGPGTRLTVL.